This T cell receptor (beta chain) was sequenced during a study of coeliac disease. Regarding the study as a whole: Lower clonality than controls marked TRB and TRG repertoires from active celiac intraepithelial and lamina propria samples.

To note about this clone: The antigen remains unidentified.

Assay used: immunoSEQ multiplex PCR; TCRdb lists only in-frame clones, some missing. This table holds 4,400 or so clones, approximately 71% found once. One frozen approximately 500,000-cell aliquot per fraction was sequenced. V shed 4 bases and J shed 9 bases, with 16 bases lying between them. The CDR3 has 13 residues. Germline assignment: CDR1 SEHNR and CDR2 FQNEAQ (reference sequence). The sample taken for sequencing was intraepithelial lymphocytes from the gut. The sequence was obtained from a woman aged 18-29 years with active celiac disease. The gene calls are TRBV7-9 and TRBJ2-7; tentative D call: TRBD2 (6 bases). The CDR3 sequence is CASSSGTPAGQYF. CDR3 nucleotide sequence: TGTGCCAGCAGCTCAGGGACTCCGGCGGGGCAGTACTTC.